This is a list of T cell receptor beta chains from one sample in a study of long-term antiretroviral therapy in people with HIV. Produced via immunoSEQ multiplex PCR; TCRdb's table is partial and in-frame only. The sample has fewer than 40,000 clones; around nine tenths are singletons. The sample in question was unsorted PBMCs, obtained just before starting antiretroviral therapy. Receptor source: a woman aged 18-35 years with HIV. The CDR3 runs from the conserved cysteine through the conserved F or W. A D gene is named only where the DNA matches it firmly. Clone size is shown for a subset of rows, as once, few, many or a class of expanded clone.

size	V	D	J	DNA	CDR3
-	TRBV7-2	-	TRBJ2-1	TGTGCCAGCAGCTTATTCCTGCGGGGCAGCTCCTACAATGAGCAGTTCTTC	CASSLFLRGSSYNEQFF
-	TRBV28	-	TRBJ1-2	TGTGCCAGCAGTTCATCCTCTTTCTTTCTGGGCGCGACCCTTGACGGCTACACCTTC	CASSSSSFFLGATLDGYTF
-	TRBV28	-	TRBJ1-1	TGTGCCAGTCCACCCTTGACAAGTATGAACACTGAAGCTTTCTTT	CASPPLTSMNTEAFF
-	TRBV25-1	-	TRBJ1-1	TGTGCCAGCAGTCCTCAAGAGGGGATGAACACTGAAGCTTTCTTT	CASSPQEGMNTEAFF
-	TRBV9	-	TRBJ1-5	TGTGCTCCGCGGGTGCCTGCTGATTATAGCAATCAGCCCCAGCATTTT	CAPRVPADYSNQPQHF
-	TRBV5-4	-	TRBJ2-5	TGTGCCAGCAGCTTGGCCGGAGCGGAAGAGACCCAGTACTTC	CASSLAGAEETQYF
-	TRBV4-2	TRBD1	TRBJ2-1	TGTGCCAGCAGCCAAAAGGACAGGGGTCAAGTTGAGCAGTTCTTC	CASSQKDRGQVEQFF
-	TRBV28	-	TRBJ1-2	TGTGCCAGCCGACAGGTTTTACTCTATGGCTACACCTTC	CASRQVLLYGYTF
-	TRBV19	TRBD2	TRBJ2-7	TGTGCCAGTAGGGGAGCGGGAGATTGGCCGTGGGGCTACGAGCAGTACTTC	CASRGAGDWPWGYEQYF
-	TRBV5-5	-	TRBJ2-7	TGTGCCAGCAGCTTGTTAAGGGGAACGTCCTACGAGCAGTACTTC	CASSLLRGTSYEQYF
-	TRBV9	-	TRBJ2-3	TGTGCCAGCAGCGCCGGGACTTCTTGGGGCACAGATACGCAGTATTTT	CASSAGTSWGTDTQYF
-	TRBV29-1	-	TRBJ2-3	TGCAGCGGTCAGAAGACAGCCACAGATACGCAGTATTTT	CSGQKTATDTQYF
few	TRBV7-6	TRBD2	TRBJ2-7	TGTGCCAGCAGCCTGACTAGCGGGAGAGACGAGCAGTACTTC	CASSLTSGRDEQYF
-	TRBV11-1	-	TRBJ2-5	TGTGCCAGCAGCTTAGGGTACCTGGCGCTCCAAGAGACCCAGTACTTC	CASSLGYLALQETQYF
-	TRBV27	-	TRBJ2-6	TGTGCCAGCAGTTTGGGCCAGGGGATATTCCGTACTGGGGCCAACGTCCTGACTTTC	CASSLGQGIFRTGANVLTF
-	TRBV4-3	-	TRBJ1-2	TGCGCCAGCAGCCCCTACCTGAGGGGGAGAGACGGCTACACCTTC	CASSPYLRGRDGYTF
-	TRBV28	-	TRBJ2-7	TGTGCCAGCAGTTTCGACAGGAGGCGCTCCTACGAGCAGTACTTC	CASSFDRRRSYEQYF
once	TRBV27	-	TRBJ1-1	TGTGCCAGCAGTTTACTGTCAGGAACTGAAGCTTTCTTT	CASSLLSGTEAFF
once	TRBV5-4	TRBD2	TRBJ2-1	TGTGCCAGCAGCCCCTATCAAGCGGGAGGGATGCGTGAGCAGTTCTTC	CASSPYQAGGMREQFF
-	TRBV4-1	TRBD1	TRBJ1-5	TGCGCCAGCAGCCAAGTTCCCCAGGGGGCTGAAGATCAGCCCCAGCATTTT	CASSQVPQGAEDQPQHF
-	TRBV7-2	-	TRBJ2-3	TGTGCCAGCAGCTACTATCCCGTCAGCACAGATACGCAGTATTTT	CASSYYPVSTDTQYF
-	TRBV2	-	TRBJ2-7	TGTGCCAGCAGTGAAGGGCCCTACGAGCAGTACTTC	CASSEGPYEQYF
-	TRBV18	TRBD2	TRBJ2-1	TGTGCCAGCTCAGACTCCGGGACTAGCGTATCGAGCTCCTACAATGAGCAGTTCTTC	CASSDSGTSVSSSYNEQFF
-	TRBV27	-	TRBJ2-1	TGTGCCAGCAGTTTATCGGCGGATAAGCAGTTCTTC	CASSLSADKQFF
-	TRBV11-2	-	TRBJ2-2	TGTGCCAGCAGCTTTGACGAGACACGGAACACCGGGGAGCTGTTTTTT	CASSFDETRNTGELFF
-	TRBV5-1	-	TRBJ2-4	TGCGCCAGCAGCTTGGGAGGGGTAGCCAAAAACATTCAGTACTTC	CASSLGGVAKNIQYF
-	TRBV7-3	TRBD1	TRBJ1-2	TGTGCCAGCAGCCCCGGACAGGGGGGGGGCTACACCTTC	CASSPGQGGGYTF
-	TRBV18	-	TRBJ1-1	TGTGCCAGCTCAGAAGGGGGGGGGCGAGGTGAGAGAGGAGCTTTCTTT	CASSEGGGRGERGAFF
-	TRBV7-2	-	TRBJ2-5	TGTGCCAGCAGCGGGCAGTCTCAAGAGACCCAGTACTTC	CASSGQSQETQYF
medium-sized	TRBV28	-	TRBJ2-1	TGTGCCAGCACCGATATACCTACCTCCTACAATGAGCAGTTCTTC	CASTDIPTSYNEQFF
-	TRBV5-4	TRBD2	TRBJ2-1	TGTGCCAGCAGCGACCGGACTAGCGGGAGTGCCCCCTACAATGAGCAGTTCTTC	CASSDRTSGSAPYNEQFF
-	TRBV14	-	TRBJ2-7	TGTGCCAGCAGCCGGGGTATCAGCGAGCAGTACTTC	CASSRGISEQYF
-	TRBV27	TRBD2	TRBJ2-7	TGTGCCAGCAGTTCTTCCAGCGGGGGGGCCTACGAGCAGTACTTC	CASSSSSGGAYEQYF
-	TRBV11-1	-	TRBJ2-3	TGTGCCAGCAGCTTCGGGCCAGTCCCCCCAGATACGCAGTATTTT	CASSFGPVPPDTQYF
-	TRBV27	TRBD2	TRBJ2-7	TGTGCCAGCAGTTTGCGGACTAGCGGATCCTACGAGCAGTACTTC	CASSLRTSGSYEQYF
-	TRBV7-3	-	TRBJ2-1	TGTGCCAGCAGCTCACAGGTTAGGTACAATGAGCAGTTCTTC	CASSSQVRYNEQFF
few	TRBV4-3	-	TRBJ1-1	TGCGCCAGCAGCGCGACAGGACGGAACACTGAAGCTTTCTTT	CASSATGRNTEAFF
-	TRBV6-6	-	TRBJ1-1	TGTGCCAGCAGTGACGGCGGAGTGGGCACTGAAGCTTTCTTT	CASSDGGVGTEAFF
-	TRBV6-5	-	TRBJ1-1	TGTGCCAGCAGTCAGGGTTTTAACACTGAAGCTTTCTTT	CASSQGFNTEAFF
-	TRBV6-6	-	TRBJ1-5	TGTGCCAGCGACGGGGGAGGGGGCAATCAGCCCCAGCATTTT	CASDGGGGNQPQHF
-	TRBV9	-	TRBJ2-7	TGTGCCAGCAGCGTGGCCCCCCGAAGCGACGAGCAGTACTTC	CASSVAPRSDEQYF
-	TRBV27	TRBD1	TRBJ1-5	TGTGCCAGCAGACAGGGGGGCCAGCCCCAGCATTTT	CASRQGGQPQHF
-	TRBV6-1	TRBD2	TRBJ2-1	TGTGCCAGCACTCTGACTAGCGGGATGTGGAATGAGCAGTTCTTC	CASTLTSGMWNEQFF
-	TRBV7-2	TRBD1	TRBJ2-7	TGTGCCAGCAGCTCCGGGACAGGGGCGGTGCAGTACTTC	CASSSGTGAVQYF
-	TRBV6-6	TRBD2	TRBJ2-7	TGTGCCAGCAGCGACCTAGCGGGAGACTACTCCTACGAGCAGTACTTC	CASSDLAGDYSYEQYF
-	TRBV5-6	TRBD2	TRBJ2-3	TGTGCCAGCAGCCCACAGCGGGAGGAGGCCACAGATACGCAGTATTTT	CASSPQREEATDTQYF
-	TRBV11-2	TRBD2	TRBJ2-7	TGTGCCAGCAGCTTGTCTAGCGGGAGGTCCTACGAGCAGTACTTC	CASSLSSGRSYEQYF
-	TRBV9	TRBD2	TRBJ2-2	TGTGCCAGCAGCAGGGGGGTGGTAGCGGGAGATACCGGGGAGCTGTTTTTT	CASSRGVVAGDTGELFF
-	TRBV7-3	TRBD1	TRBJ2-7	TGTGCCAGCAGCCCGACAGGGGGCGAGCAGTACTTC	CASSPTGGEQYF
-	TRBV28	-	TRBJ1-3	TGTGCCAGCAGTCTGCACTCAATACAGAGCTCTGGAAACACCATATATTTT	CASSLHSIQSSGNTIYF
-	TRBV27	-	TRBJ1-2	TGTGCCAGCAGTTCAGACTACTATGGCTACACCTTC	CASSSDYYGYTF
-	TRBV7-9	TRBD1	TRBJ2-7	TGTGCCAGCAGCTTATCCGGGACAGGACCCTACGAGCAGTACTTC	CASSLSGTGPYEQYF
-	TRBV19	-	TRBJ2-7	TGTGCCAGTAGTCTTAGGGGGGTCTCCTACGAGCAGTACTTC	CASSLRGVSYEQYF
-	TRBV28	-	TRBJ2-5	TGTGCCAGCCGGTGGGACCAGGGGGGAGTGGGGACCCAGTACTTC	CASRWDQGGVGTQYF